Each of the 19 T cell receptor beta chains below was sequenced from the same sample in a study of cytomegalovirus exposure and HLA in healthy donors. The PCR made use of 60 Vbeta and 13 Jbeta primers. This table comes from immunoSEQ multiplex PCR, and its TCRdb copy is limited to in-frame clones, with some not included. This table has 150,000 to 180,000 clones, about 84% appearing once. Sequencing was carried out using PBMCs. These receptors were obtained from a middle-aged woman in good health and CMV-seropositive.

The rearrangement joins TRBV19 to TRBJ1-1; 8 positions agree with TRBD1. Trimming took 8 bases from V and 4 from J; bases not matched to a gene: 9. The CDR3 consists of 14 residues. Germline CDR1 LNHDA, CDR2 SQIVND (reference sequence). In DNA, the CDR3 is TGTGCCAGTGGATTGACAGGGGCCTTCACTGAAGCTTTCTTT. Its translation is CASGLTGAFTEAFF.

V usage is TRBV6-5 and J usage is TRBJ1-1, with D tentatively TRBD1 (5 bases). The CDR3 extends over 13 amino acids. Germline-derived CDR1 and CDR2 are MNHEY and SVGAGI. Trimming took off 5 bases at V and 0 bases at J, with 7 bases between the two ends. CDR3 region: CASSMGLNTEAFF. The CDR3 DNA follows: TGTGCCAGCAGTATGGGGCTGAACACTGAAGCTTTCTTT.

This clone was detected only once. V and J are TRBV28 and TRBJ2-5; tentatively, D is TRBD1 (6 bases). This CDR3 region has 14 residues. Germline CDR1 MDHEN, CDR2 SYDVKM. The V end lost 6 bases, the J end lost 5 bases, and 16 bases lay between the germline ends. The CDR3 spells CASSRTTGLETQYF. In nucleotides, the CDR3 is TGTGCCAGCAGCCGAACAACAGGGCTGGAGACCCAGTACTTC.

J is TRBJ2-7 and V is TRBV30; no clear D. V lost 1 base, J lost 0 bases, and 10 bases lay in between. The CDR3 totals 14 residues. Germline loops: CDR1 GTSNPN, CDR2 SVGIG (reference sequence). The CDR3 reads CAWSGAGYSYEQYF. The DNA of the CDR3 is TGTGCCTGGAGTGGGGCAGGCTACTCCTACGAGCAGTACTTC.

This chain connects TRBV27 to TRBJ1-4; 10 bases are a match to TRBD1. Trimming at V came to 6 bases and at J to 7 bases, leaving 5 bases not matched to a gene. Germline values: CDR1 MNHEY, CDR2 SMNVEV (reference sequence). This CDR3 comprises 14 residues. CDR3 sequence (DNA): TGTGCCAGCAGCCAGACAGGGGGCATTGAAAAACTGTTTTTT. It is translated as CASSQTGGIEKLFF.

This rearrangement joins TRBV15 to TRBJ2-5, with 11 bases aligning to TRBD2. This CDR3 region has 18 residues. Losses at the gene ends were 0 bases for V and 2 bases for J; bases not matched to a gene: 8. Germline loops: CDR1 LNHNV, CDR2 YYDKDF (reference sequence). The CDR3 bases are TGTGCCACCAGCAGAGACGGGCTACTAGCGGGAGATCAAGAGACCCAGTACTTC. Protein: CATSRDGLLAGDQETQYF.

This rearrangement joins TRBV29-1 to TRBJ2-1; 7 bases line up with TRBD1. Losses at the gene ends were 1 base for V and 6 bases for J; bases not matched to a gene: 9. Germline CDR1 SQVTM, CDR2 ANQGSEA. The length of the CDR3 is 15 residues. The DNA of the CDR3 is TGCAGCGTTGAAGTTCGAGGGGGCGAGCTCAATGAGCAGTTCTTC. This encodes CSVEVRGGELNEQFF.

This chain connects TRBV4-2 to TRBJ1-5; D gene unclear. From germline, CDR1 is LGHNA and CDR2 YNFKEQ. V gave up 0 bases and J gave up 4 bases, with 10 bases separating them. The CDR3 consists of 15 residues. CDR3 in amino acids: CASSQDEQTNQPQHF. As DNA, the CDR3 is TGTGCCAGCAGCCAAGATGAGCAGACAAATCAGCCCCAGCATTTT.

V usage is TRBV2 and J usage is TRBJ2-5; D perhaps matches TRBD2 (6 bases). Germline assignment: CDR1 SNHLY and CDR2 FYNNEI. The length of the CDR3 is 15 residues. V dropped 1 base and J dropped 2 bases, with 11 bases sitting between them. The CDR3 region has the DNA TGTGCCAGCAGTGAAGTAAGGAGGGCTCAAGAGACCCAGTACTTC. Its protein is CASSEVRRAQETQYF.

The chain joins TRBV5-4 to TRBJ1-1; D is uncertain. Per germline, CDR1 SGHNT and CDR2 YYREEE (reference sequence). The V and J ends lost 1 base and 0 bases respectively, with 7 bases between them. CDR3 length: 14 residues. The CDR3 sequence: CASSLRSLNTEAFF. CDR3 bases: TGTGCCAGCAGCTTGCGGTCTTTGAACACTGAAGCTTTCTTT. Filled out from reference TRBV5-4 and TRBJ1-1, the complete variable domain reads ETGVTQSPTHLIKTRGQQVTLRCSSQSGHNTVSWYQQALGQGPQFIFQYYREEENGRGNFPPRFSGLQFPNYSSELNVNALELDDSALYLCASSLRSLNTEAFFGQGTRLTVV.

J is TRBJ2-3 and V is TRBV29-1, with D possibly TRBD2 on 6 matching bases. The CDR3 is 12 amino acids. Germline values: CDR1 SQVTM, CDR2 ANQGSEA. V dropped 3 bases and J dropped 5 bases, with 9 bases sitting between them. The CDR3 DNA sequence: TGCAGCGTTGATCTCGGGGGAGATACGCAGTATTTT. It is translated as CSVDLGGDTQYF.

This chain uses TRBV5-1 with TRBJ2-7, with a weak D call TRBD1 (6 bases). Germline V gives CDR1 SGHRS, CDR2 YFSETQ. The V gene lost 0 bases and the J gene lost 2 bases, with 12 bases spanning the gap. The CDR3 runs to 15 residues. The CDR3 protein is CASSLDGRGTYEQYF. The CDR3 DNA reads TGCGCCAGCAGCTTGGATGGCAGGGGCACCTACGAGCAGTACTTC. The entire variable domain, with the rest obtained from reference TRBV5-1 and TRBJ2-7, is as follows: KAGVTQTPRYLIKTRGQQVTLSCSPISGHRSVSWYQQTPGQGLQFLFEYFSETQRNKGNFPGRFSGRQFSNSRSEMNVSTLELGDSALYLCASSLDGRGTYEQYFGPGTRLTVT.

This chain connects TRBV6-5 to TRBJ1-1, with TRBD1 matching over 7 bases. This CDR3 is 14 amino acids long. Per the germline V gene, CDR1 is MNHEY and CDR2 is SVGAGI. With 6 bases clipped from V and 1 base from J, the junction kept 5 bases outside the gene matches. CDR3: CASSLQGWNTEAFF. The DNA of the CDR3 is TGTGCCAGCAGCTTACAGGGGTGGAACACTGAAGCTTTCTTT.

The chain uses TRBV2 and TRBJ2-1; 11 bases align to TRBD2. The CDR3 is 15 amino acids. CDR1 and CDR2 from the germline V gene are SNHLY and FYNNEI. V lost 2 bases to trimming and J lost 14 bases; unmatched junction nucleotides: 11. As DNA, the CDR3 is TGTGCCAGCAGTGAAAGGGGTAGCCTAGCGGGGGGCAAGTTCTTC. Protein: CASSERGSLAGGKFF.

The CDR3 sequence: CASSFPTGSGANVLTF. CDR3 bases: TGTGCCAGCAGTTTTCCGACGGGCTCTGGGGCCAACGTCCTGACTTTC. This chain joins TRBV6-6 and TRBJ2-6; D not resolved. CDR3 length: 16 residues. Trimming pared 4 bases from V and 0 bases from J, leaving 10 bases between. Germline V lookup: CDR1 MNHNY, CDR2 SVGAGI (reference sequence).

A single count supports this clone. Germline and junction disagree at one end, which may indicate a read error. CDR3 sequence (DNA): TGTTCCAGCAGCTTATTGGGACTAGCGGGAGGAGAGACCCAGTACTTC. It yields the protein CSSSLLGLAGGETQYF. The chain joins TRBV7-9 to TRBJ2-5, with 15 bases that match TRBD2. Germline V gene lookup returns CDR1 SEHNR and CDR2 FQNEAQ (reference sequence). The CDR3 covers 16 residues. Using reference TRBV7-9 and TRBJ2-5 for the parts outside the CDR3, the full variable domain is DTGVSQNPRHKITKRGQNVTFRCDPISEHNRLYWYRQTLGQGPEFLTYFQNEAQLEKSRLLSDRFSAERPKGSFSTLEIQRTEQGDSAMYLCSSSLLGLAGGETQYFGPGTRLLVL.

This rearrangement joins TRBV18 to TRBJ2-5; perhaps TRBD1 as D (6 bases). Germline loops: CDR1 KGHSH, CDR2 LQKENI. The CDR3 is 16 amino acids. V was trimmed by 2 bases and J by 4 bases, leaving 17 bases between them. The CDR3 DNA follows: TGTGCCAGCTCACCATCGGGCAGGGGTCCAAGAGAGACCCAGTACTTC. It codes for CASSPSGRGPRETQYF. Variable domain in full (rest from reference TRBV18 and TRBJ2-5): NAGVMQNPRHLVRRRGQEARLRCSPMKGHSHVYWYRQLPEEGLKFMVYLQKENIIDESGMPKERFSAEFPKEGPSILRIQQVVRGDSAAYFCASSPSGRGPRETQYFGPGTRLLVL.

The CDR3 spells CASSSVSGTDTQYF. The CDR3 DNA follows: TGTGCCAGCAGCTCGGTGAGCGGAACAGATACGCAGTATTTT. The chain recombines TRBV5-6 with TRBJ2-3, with D maybe TRBD2 (5 bases). This CDR3 has 14 amino acids. Germline V lookup: CDR1 SGHDT, CDR2 YYEEEE. V was cut by 3 bases and J by 3 bases, with 11 bases left in between.

The chain recombines TRBV7-8 with TRBJ1-5; 8 bases line up with TRBD1. This CDR3 spans 15 amino acids. The V gene's germline CDR1 is SGHVS and CDR2 FQNEAQ. J was trimmed by 5 bases and V by 5 bases; bases with no gene match: 8. CDR3 nucleotides: TGTGCCAGCAGCGAGATTGACAGGGGCGATCAGCCCCAGCATTTT. It encodes CASSEIDRGDQPQHF.